Listed below are T cell receptor beta chains from one sample, sequenced in a study of blood T cells in healthy people across ages. TCRdb analysed the 5' RACE reads with MiXCR anew, one entry per CDR3 protein. The sample includes some 1,800,000 distinct CDR3 sequences, around 40% of them seen just once. The material sequenced was blood. Every receptor here comes from a human donor in good health. CDR3s include the opening cysteine and the closing phenylalanine or tryptophan. The D gene is left open where the match is weak. Size tells how often a clone was seen (once, few, many) or the class of an expanded clone, and some rows leave it out.

d_gene	v_gene	abundance	j_gene	len	CDR3aa	CDR3nt
TRBD1	TRBV7-3	.	TRBJ1-2	15	CASSPTGGTGDGYTF	TGTGCCAGCAGCCCGACAGGTGGGACAGGGGATGGCTACACCTTC
TRBD1	TRBV5-1	.	TRBJ2-1	15	CASSARTGGSNEQFF	TGCGCCAGCAGCGCCAGGACAGGGGGCTCCAATGAGCAGTTCTTC
.	TRBV7-4	few	TRBJ1-2	13	CASSLPELYGYTF	TGTGCCAGCAGCTTACCAGAACTCTATGGCTACACCTTC
TRBD1	TRBV18	.	TRBJ2-7	16	CASSSTGTGVAYEQYF	TGTGCCAGCTCATCTACCGGGACAGGGGTAGCCTACGAGCAGTACTTC
.	TRBV7-3	few	TRBJ2-1	16	CASSLWKSYYKNEQFF	TGTGCCAGCAGCTTATGGAAATCATACTACAAGAATGAGCAGTTCTTC
TRBD2	TRBV24-1	.	TRBJ2-3	16	CATSDPQAGEPVTQYF	TGTGCCACCAGTGATCCCCAAGCGGGGGAGCCAGTTACGCAGTATTTT
.	TRBV4-1	.	TRBJ1-2	15	CASSQGDGTSYGYTF	TGCGCCAGCAGCCAAGGGGACGGGACCTCCTATGGCTACACCTTC
TRBD2	TRBV29-1	few	TRBJ2-1	13	CSVDWAGRDEQFF	TGCAGCGTTGATTGGGCAGGGAGGGATGAGCAGTTCTTC
.	TRBV27	.	TRBJ1-5	17	CASSPEGWGGDDQPQHF	TGTGCCAGTAGCCCCGAGGGGTGGGGGGGCGACGATCAGCCCCAGCATTTT
.	TRBV2	few	TRBJ1-5	12	CASSFTPQPQHF	TGTGCCAGCAGTTTTACGCCTCAGCCCCAGCATTTT
.	TRBV6-2/TRBV6-3	.	TRBJ1-2	14	CASSPDDREISYTF	TGTGCCAGCAGCCCTGATGACCGGGAAATTAGCTACACCTTC
.	TRBV12-3/TRBV12-4	few	TRBJ2-7	15	CASSFYEGRSYEQYF	TGTGCCAGCAGTTTCTACGAGGGGAGGTCCTACGAGCAGTACTTC
TRBD1	TRBV29-1	.	TRBJ2-5	13	CSVEYTGEETQYF	TGCAGCGTTGAATACACAGGGGAAGAGACCCAGTACTTC
.	TRBV7-9	.	TRBJ2-1	15	CASSLSEEVYNEQFF	TGTGCCAGCAGCTTGTCCGAGGAGGTCTACAATGAGCAGTTCTTC
.	TRBV20-1	.	TRBJ2-3	14	CSARTAFGTDTQYF	TGCAGTGCCCGGACTGCCTTTGGCACAGATACGCAGTATTTT
.	TRBV6-2/TRBV6-3	few	TRBJ1-2	11	CASASGGGYTF	TGTGCCAGCGCGAGCGGGGGTGGCTACACCTTC
.	TRBV7-2	.	TRBJ1-1	11	CASTSGVEAFF	TGTGCCAGCACCTCAGGTGTTGAAGCTTTCTTT
TRBD1	TRBV4-3	.	TRBJ1-2	17	CASSQAGQGAFSYGYTF	TGCGCCAGCAGCCAAGCCGGACAGGGGGCTTTCAGCTATGGCTACACCTTC
.	TRBV20-1	once	TRBJ1-5	15	CSASLNHQGNQPQHF	TGCAGTGCTAGTCTTAACCACCAAGGGAATCAGCCCCAGCATTTT
.	TRBV20-1	few	TRBJ2-7	14	CSAMRDLRSYEQYF	TGCAGTGCAATGAGGGACTTACGCTCCTACGAGCAGTACTTC